This T cell receptor (beta chain) is from a study of graft-versus-host responses after intestinal transplantation. Study background: Transplants given to recipients were multivisceral, liver-intestinal, or isolated intestinal. All of the recipients had induction that used anti-thymocyte globulin, then tacrolimus and steroids for approximately 3 years. Overall study findings and caveats: Circulating GvH clones peaking coincided with falling HvG clones soon after transplant. There were GvH clones found in recipient marrow, and some of them appeared first in ileum or blood.

Germline V gene data show CDR1 as LNHNV and CDR2 as YYDKDF (reference sequence). The CDR3 runs to 14 residues. The J segment lost 6 bases and the V segment lost 2 bases, leaving 4 bases of the junction unmatched. A word on this clone: The antigen is not known.

Profiling relied on immunoSEQ multiplex PCR, and the TCRdb table lists in-frame clones only, not all of them. The sample has some 110,000 clones; 90% are singletons. This receptor was taken from a human donor who received an intestinal transplant. The V call is TRBV15, the J call TRBJ2-3; 8 bases match TRBD1. Source: unstimulated CD4+ T cells sorted from spleen or lymph node cells, taken before intestinal transplant. CDR3 in amino acids: CATSRRQGLDTQYF. DNA for the CDR3: TGTGCCACCAGCAGACGACAGGGGTTGGATACGCAGTATTTT.